Below, one TCR beta chain is given with its context. TCRdb keeps only in-frame clones here, not all; method: immunoSEQ multiplex PCR. The sample lists roughly 150,000 clones; about nine tenths were seen once. CDR1 MGHRA and CDR2 YSYEKL come from the germline V gene. CDR3 length: 16 amino acids. Trimming left V 0 bases short and J 4 bases short, with 13 bases between. The study drew participants aged about 18 to 89 years from around 24 US areas. Those designated as exposed participants met a COVID-19 case within 2 weeks before study entry. This specimen comes from a study of blood T cell repertoires in COVID-19. Study summary: Collection of acute and convalescent COVID-19 samples took place in the United States, Italy and Spain.

The sequencing sample was made of PBMCs or T cells enriched from blood (not recorded which). The origin of this receptor is a woman aged 40 to 50 who had been exposed to COVID-19. The chain employs TRBV4-1 and TRBJ1-5; D might be TRBD1 (5 bases). The CDR3 protein is CASSQEGTGENQPQHF. CDR3 sequence (DNA): TGCGCCAGCAGCCAAGAAGGGACGGGAGAAAATCAGCCCCAGCATTTT.